The T cell receptor (beta chain) described here comes from a study of vaccination effects on CD4 cells after COVID-19. Study conclusions and caveats: Among infection- and vaccine-induced clones, marked clonal contraction occurred late after vaccination. Newly vaccine-induced clones made up most of the convalescents' post-vaccine spike-reactive clones.

The length of the CDR3 is 12 residues. Germline CDR1 and CDR2: LGHNA and YNFKEQ. After removal of 4 bases from V and 4 bases from J, the junction contained 0 bases not matched to a gene. With the ViraFEST assay, the study expanded antigen-specific CD4+ T cells using viral peptide pools, then sequenced them. An approximately ten-day culture period preceded the isolation of CD4+ T cells. PCR confirmed that the person was infected with SARS-CoV-2 between March and December 2020. Two-dose BNT162b2 or mRNA-1273 vaccination was given to participants. The researchers cultured fewer than 2.5 million PBMC per well with about 10 IU/ml IL-2 and roughly 9.2 ug/ml peptides. For this clone: The antigen is not known.

Clones were sequenced by immunoSEQ multiplex PCR, and TCRdb holds only the in-frame ones, with some missing. The data show under 15,000 clones, with around 79% seen just once and more than 25% held by the top ten. This TCR was sampled from a human donor who had a prior SARS-CoV-2 infection. The material sequenced was CD4+ T cells from PBMCs cultured with HCoV-NL63 spike peptides, taken after COVID-19 vaccination. The V call is TRBV4-2, the J call TRBJ1-2; 7 bases are shared with TRBD1. DNA of the CDR3: TGTGCCAGCAGCCCAGGGGGCTATGGCTACACCTTC. It yields the protein CASSPGGYGYTF.